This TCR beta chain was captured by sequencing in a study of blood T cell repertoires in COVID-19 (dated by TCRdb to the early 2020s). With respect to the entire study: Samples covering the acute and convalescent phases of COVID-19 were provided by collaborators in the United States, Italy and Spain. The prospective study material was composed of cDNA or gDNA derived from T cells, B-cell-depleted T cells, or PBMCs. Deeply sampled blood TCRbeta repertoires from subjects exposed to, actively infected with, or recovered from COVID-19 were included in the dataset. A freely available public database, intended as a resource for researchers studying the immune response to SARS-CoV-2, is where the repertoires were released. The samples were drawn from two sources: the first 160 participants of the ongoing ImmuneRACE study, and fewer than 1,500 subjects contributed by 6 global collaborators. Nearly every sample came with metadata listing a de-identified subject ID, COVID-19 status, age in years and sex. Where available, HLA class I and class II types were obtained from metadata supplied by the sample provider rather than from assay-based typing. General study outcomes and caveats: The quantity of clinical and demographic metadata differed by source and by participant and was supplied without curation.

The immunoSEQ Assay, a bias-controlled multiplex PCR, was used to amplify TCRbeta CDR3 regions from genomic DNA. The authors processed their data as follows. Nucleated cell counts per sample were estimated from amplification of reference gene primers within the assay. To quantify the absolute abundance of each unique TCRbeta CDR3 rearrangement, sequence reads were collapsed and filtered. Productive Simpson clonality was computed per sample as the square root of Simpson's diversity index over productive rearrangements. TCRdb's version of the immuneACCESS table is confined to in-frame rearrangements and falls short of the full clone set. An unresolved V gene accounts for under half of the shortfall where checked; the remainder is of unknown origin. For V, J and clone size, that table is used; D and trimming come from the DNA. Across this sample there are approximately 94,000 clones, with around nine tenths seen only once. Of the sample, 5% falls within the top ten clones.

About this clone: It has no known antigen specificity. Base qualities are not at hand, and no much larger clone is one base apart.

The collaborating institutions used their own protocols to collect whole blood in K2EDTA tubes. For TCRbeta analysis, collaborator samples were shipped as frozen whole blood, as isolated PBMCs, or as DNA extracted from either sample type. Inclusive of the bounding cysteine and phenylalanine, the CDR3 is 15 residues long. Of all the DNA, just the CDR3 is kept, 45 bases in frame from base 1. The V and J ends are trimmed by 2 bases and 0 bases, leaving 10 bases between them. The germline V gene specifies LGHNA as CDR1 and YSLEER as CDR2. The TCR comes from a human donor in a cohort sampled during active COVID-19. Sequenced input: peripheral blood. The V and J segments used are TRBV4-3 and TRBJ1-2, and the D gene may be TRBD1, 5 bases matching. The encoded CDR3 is CASSQPGLTNYGYTF. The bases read TGCGCCAGCAGCCAACCGGGACTTACTAACTATGGCTACACCTTC.